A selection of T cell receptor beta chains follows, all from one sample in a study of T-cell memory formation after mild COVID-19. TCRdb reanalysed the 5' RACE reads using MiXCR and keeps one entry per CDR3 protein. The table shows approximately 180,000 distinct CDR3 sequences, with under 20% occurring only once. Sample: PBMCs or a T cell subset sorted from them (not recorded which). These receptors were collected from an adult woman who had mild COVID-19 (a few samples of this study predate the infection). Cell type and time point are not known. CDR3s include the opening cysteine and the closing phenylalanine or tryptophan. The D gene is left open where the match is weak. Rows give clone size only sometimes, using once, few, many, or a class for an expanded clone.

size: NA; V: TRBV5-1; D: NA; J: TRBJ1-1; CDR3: CASSIGQPNTEAFF; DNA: TGCGCCAGCAGCATAGGACAGCCGAACACTGAAGCTTTCTTT
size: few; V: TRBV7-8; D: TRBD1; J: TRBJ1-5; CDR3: CASSRDRGSVQPQHF; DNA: TGTGCCAGCAGCCGAGACAGGGGTTCGGTTCAGCCCCAGCATTTT
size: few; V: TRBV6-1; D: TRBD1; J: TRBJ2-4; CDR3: CASGLYRDRNIQYF; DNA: TGTGCCAGCGGCCTATACCGGGACAGAAACATTCAGTACTTC
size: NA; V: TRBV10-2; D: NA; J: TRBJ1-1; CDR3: CASSGEEKGLPQAFF; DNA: TGCGCCAGCAGTGGAGAAGAGAAGGGTTTACCTCAAGCTTTCTTT
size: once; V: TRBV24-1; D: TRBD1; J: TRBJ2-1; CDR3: CATSDPRTGEAAGQFF; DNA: TGTGCCACCAGTGATCCAAGGACAGGGGAAGCGGCCGGGCAGTTCTTC
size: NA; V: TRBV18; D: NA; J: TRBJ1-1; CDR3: CASSPYGGYTEAFF; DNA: TGTGCCAGCTCACCATACGGAGGTTACACTGAAGCTTTCTTT
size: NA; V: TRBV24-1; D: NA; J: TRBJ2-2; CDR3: CATSDLQRTGTGELFF; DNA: TGTGCCACCAGTGATTTACAGCGGACGGGCACCGGGGAGCTGTTTTTT
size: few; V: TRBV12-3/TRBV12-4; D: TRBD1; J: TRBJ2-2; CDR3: CASSLRGPTGELFF; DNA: TGTGCCAGCAGTTTAAGGGGGCCCACCGGGGAGCTGTTTTTT
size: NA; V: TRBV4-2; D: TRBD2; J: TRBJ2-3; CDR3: CASSQSSGMDTQYF; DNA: TGTGCTAGCAGCCAAAGTAGCGGGATGGATACGCAGTATTTT
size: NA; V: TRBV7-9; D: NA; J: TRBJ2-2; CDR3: CASSLQYTGELFF; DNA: TGTGCCAGCAGCTTACAGTACACCGGGGAGCTGTTTTTT
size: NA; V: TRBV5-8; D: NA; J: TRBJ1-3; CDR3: CASSRGASGNTIYF; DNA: TGTGCCAGCAGTCGGGGGGCTTCTGGAAACACCATATATTTT
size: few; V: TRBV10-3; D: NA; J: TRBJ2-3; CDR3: CAIRAVDKQADTQYF; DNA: TGTGCCATCAGAGCAGTAGATAAGCAAGCAGATACGCAGTATTTT
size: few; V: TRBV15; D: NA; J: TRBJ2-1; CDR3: CATSRAPRDHEQFF; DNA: TGTGCCACCAGCAGAGCTCCCAGAGACCATGAGCAGTTCTTC
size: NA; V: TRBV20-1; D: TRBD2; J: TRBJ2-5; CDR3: CSAREAGGAETQYF; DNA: TGCAGTGCTAGAGAGGCCGGGGGGGCAGAGACCCAGTACTTC
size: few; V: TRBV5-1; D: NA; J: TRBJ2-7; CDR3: CASRATDYEQYF; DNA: TGCGCCAGCAGGGCTACCGACTACGAGCAGTACTTC
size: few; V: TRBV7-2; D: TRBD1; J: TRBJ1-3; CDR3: CASSLGQGRSGNTIYF; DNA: TGTGCCAGCAGCTTGGGACAGGGGCGCTCTGGAAACACCATATATTTT
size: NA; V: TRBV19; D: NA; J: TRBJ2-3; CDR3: CASLYPSTDTQYF; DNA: TGTGCCAGCCTATACCCTAGCACAGATACGCAGTATTTT
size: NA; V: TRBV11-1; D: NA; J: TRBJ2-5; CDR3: CASSLYRGWAWETQYF; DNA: TGTGCCAGCAGCTTATATCGCGGGTGGGCCTGGGAGACCCAGTACTTC
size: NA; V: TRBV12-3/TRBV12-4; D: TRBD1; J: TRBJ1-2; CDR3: CASTTGTGGEGYTF; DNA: TGTGCCAGCACCACCGGAACAGGGGGAGAAGGCTACACCTTC
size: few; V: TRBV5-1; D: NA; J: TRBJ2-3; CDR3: CASSSLIADTQYF; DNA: TGCGCCAGCAGCTCTTTGATAGCAGATACGCAGTATTTT
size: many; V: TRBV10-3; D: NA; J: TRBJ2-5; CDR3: CAISRGGNQETQYF; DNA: TGTGCCATCTCGAGAGGGGGTAACCAAGAGACCCAGTACTTC
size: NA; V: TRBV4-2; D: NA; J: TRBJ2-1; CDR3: CASSPGFGVADNEQFF; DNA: TGTGCCAGCAGCCCGGGATTTGGCGTCGCAGACAATGAGCAGTTCTTC
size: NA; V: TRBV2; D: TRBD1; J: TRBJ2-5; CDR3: CASSSTGGPQETQYF; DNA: TGTGCCAGCAGTTCGACAGGGGGGCCCCAAGAGACCCAGTACTTC
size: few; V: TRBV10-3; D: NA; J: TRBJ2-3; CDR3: CAITPSAPESQYF; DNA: TGTGCCATCACCCCTAGCGCTCCTGAGTCGCAGTATTTT
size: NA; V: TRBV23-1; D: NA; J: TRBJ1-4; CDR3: CAIFRRGARGLNLETNEKLFF; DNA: TGCGCCATCTTCCGCCGGGGAGCTCGGGGCCTGAATTTAGAAACTAATGAAAAACTGTTTTTT
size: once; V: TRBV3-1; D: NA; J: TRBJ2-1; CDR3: CASSPLSNEQFF; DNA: TGTGCCAGCAGCCCGTTGAGCAATGAGCAGTTCTTC
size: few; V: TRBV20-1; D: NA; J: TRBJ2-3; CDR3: CSERQTSTDTQYF; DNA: TGCAGTGAGAGACAGACTAGCACAGATACGCAGTATTTT
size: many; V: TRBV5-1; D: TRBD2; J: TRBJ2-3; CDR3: CASSPMTSSDTQYF; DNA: TGCGCCAGCAGCCCGATGACTAGCTCGGATACGCAGTATTTT
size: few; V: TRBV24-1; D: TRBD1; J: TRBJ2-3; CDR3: CATSDLTGGTDTQYF; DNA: TGTGCCACCAGTGACCTGACAGGGGGCACAGATACGCAGTATTTT
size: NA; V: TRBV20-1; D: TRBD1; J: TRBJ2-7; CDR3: CSASRQGSSYEQYF; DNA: TGCAGTGCTAGTCGACAGGGGAGCTCCTACGAGCAGTACTTC
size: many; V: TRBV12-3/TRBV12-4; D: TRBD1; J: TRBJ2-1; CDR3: CASSFPGQGEIEQFF; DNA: TGTGCCAGCAGTTTTCCGGGACAGGGGGAGATTGAGCAGTTCTTC
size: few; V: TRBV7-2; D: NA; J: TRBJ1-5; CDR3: CASSFSGSQPQHF; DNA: TGTGCCAGCAGCTTCTCAGGGAGCCAGCCCCAGCATTTT
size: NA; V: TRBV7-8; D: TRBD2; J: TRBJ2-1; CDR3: CASSLPGGMAANEQFF; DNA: TGTGCCAGCAGTTTACCGGGGGGGATGGCAGCGAATGAGCAGTTCTTC
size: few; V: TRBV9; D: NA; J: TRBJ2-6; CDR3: CASSVVLSGANVLTF; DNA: TGTGCCAGCAGCGTAGTCCTCTCTGGGGCCAACGTCCTGACTTTC
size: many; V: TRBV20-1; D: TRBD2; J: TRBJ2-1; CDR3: CSATFSGGADNEQFF; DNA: TGCAGTGCTACATTCAGCGGGGGGGCAGACAATGAGCAGTTCTTC
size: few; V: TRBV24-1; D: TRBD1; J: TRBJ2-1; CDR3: CATSVTPGQGNEQFF; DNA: TGTGCCACCAGTGTAACCCCGGGACAGGGGAATGAGCAGTTCTTC
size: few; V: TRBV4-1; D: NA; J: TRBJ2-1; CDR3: CASSQDRTAGWNEQFF; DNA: TGCGCCAGCAGCCAAGATCGGACGGCCGGCTGGAATGAGCAGTTCTTC
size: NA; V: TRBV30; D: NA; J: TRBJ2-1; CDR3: CAWGGTREQFF; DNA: TGTGCCTGGGGTGGAACCAGGGAGCAGTTCTTC
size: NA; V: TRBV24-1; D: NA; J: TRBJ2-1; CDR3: CATSDRQLIGTNEQFF; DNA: TGTGCCACCAGTGACCGCCAGTTAATCGGTACAAATGAGCAGTTCTTC
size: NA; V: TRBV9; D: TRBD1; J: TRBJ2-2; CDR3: CASSFGQATGELFF; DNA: TGTGCCAGCAGCTTTGGACAGGCCACCGGGGAGCTGTTTTTT
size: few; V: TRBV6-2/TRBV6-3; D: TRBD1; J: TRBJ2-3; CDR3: CASSYSIGGTGSHDTQYF; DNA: TGTGCCAGCAGTTACTCGATCGGAGGGACAGGGTCCCACGATACGCAGTATTTT
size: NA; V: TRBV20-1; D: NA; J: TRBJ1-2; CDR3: CSTGENYGYTF; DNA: TGCAGTACAGGAGAAAACTATGGCTACACCTTC
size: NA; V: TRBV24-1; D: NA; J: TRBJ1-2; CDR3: CATSDLGGANYGYTF; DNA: TGTGCCACCAGTGATTTGGGGGGAGCTAACTATGGCTACACCTTC
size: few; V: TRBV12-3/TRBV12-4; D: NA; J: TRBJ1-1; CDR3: CASSSGSGLVGEAFF; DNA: TGTGCCAGCAGTAGCGGGAGTGGGTTAGTGGGTGAAGCTTTCTTT
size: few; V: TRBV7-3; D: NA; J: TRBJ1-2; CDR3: CASSLTFTTVNYGYTF; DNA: TGTGCCAGCAGCTTAACGTTTACTACGGTTAACTATGGCTACACCTTC
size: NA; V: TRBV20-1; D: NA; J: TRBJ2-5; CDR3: CSARETGRIETQYF; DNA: TGCAGTGCTAGAGAGACAGGCCGCATAGAGACCCAGTACTTC
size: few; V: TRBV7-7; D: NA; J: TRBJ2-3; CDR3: CASSLGLADSSTDTQYF; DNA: TGTGCTAGCAGCTTAGGGCTAGCAGATTCTAGCACAGATACGCAGTATTTT
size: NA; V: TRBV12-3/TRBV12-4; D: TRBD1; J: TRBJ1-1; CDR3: CASSLGDSPTEAFF; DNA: TGTGCCAGCAGTTTAGGGGACAGTCCAACTGAAGCTTTCTTT
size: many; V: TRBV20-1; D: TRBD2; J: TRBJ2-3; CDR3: CSARDVRRSGVYSTDTQYF; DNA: TGCAGTGCTAGAGATGTAAGGCGAAGCGGGGTTTATTCCACAGATACGCAGTATTTT
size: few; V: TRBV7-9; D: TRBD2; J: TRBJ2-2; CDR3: CASSTLAGRTGELFF; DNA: TGTGCCAGCAGCACGCTAGCGGGTCGCACCGGGGAGCTGTTTTTT
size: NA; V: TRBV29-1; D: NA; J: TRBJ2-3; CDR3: CSELDGTDTQYF; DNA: TGCAGCGAACTGGACGGCACAGATACGCAGTATTTT
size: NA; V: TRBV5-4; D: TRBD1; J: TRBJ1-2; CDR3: CASSRDSGYGYTF; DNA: TGTGCCAGCAGCCGGGACAGCGGCTATGGCTACACCTTC
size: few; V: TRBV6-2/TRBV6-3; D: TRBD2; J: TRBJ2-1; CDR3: CASGSSGRKGVQFF; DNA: TGTGCCAGCGGGTCAAGCGGGAGGAAGGGGGTGCAGTTCTTC
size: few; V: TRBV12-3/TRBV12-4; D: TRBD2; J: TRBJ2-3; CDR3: CASSLRGGSGTDTQYF; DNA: TGTGCCAGCAGTCTTAGGGGCGGGAGCGGCACAGATACGCAGTATTTT
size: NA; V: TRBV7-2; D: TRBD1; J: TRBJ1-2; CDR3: CASSLQGPYGYTF; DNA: TGTGCCAGCAGCCTACAGGGGCCCTATGGCTACACCTTC